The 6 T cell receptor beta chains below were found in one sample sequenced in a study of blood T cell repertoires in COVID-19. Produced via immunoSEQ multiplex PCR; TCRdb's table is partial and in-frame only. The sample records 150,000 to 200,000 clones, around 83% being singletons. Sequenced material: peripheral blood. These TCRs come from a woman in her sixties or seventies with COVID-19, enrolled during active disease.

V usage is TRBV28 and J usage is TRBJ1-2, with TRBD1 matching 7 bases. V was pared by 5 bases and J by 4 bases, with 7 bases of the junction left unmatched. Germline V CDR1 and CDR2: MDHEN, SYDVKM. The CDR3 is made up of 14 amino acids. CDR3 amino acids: CASSPPGQIYGYTF. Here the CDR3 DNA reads TGTGCCAGCAGTCCGCCGGGACAGATCTATGGCTACACCTTC.

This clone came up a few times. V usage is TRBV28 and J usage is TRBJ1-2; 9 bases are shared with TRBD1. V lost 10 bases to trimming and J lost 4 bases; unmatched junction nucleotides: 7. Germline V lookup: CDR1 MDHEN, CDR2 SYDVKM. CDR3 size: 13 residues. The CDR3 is CAISGTGIYGYTF. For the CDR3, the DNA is TGTGCCATCTCCGGGACAGGGATCTATGGCTACACCTTC.

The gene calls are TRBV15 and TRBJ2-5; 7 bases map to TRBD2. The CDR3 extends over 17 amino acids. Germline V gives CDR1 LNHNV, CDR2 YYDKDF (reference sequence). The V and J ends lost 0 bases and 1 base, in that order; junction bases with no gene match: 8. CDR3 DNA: TGTGCCACCAGCAGAGATTTGGGGAGGGGTTCCCAAGAGACCCAGTACTTC. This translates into CATSRDLGRGSQETQYF.

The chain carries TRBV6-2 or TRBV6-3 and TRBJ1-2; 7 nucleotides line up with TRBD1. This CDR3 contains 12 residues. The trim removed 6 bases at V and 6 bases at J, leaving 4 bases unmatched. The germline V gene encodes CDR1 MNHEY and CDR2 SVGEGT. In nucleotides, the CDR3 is TGTGCCAGCAGCCAGGGGGTTGATGGCTACACCTTC. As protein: CASSQGVDGYTF.

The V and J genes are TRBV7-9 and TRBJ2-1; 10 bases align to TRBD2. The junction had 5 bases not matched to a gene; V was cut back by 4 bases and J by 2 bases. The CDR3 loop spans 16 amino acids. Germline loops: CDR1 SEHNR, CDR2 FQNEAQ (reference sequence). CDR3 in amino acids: CASSSLAGAPYNEQFF. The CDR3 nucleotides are TGTGCCAGCAGCTCCCTAGCGGGAGCTCCCTACAATGAGCAGTTCTTC.

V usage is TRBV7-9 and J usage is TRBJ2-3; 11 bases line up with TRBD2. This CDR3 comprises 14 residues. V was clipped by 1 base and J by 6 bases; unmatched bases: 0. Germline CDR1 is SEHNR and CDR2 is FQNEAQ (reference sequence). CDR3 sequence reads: CASSLGLAGDTQYF. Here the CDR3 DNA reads TGTGCCAGCAGCTTAGGACTAGCGGGGGATACGCAGTATTTT.